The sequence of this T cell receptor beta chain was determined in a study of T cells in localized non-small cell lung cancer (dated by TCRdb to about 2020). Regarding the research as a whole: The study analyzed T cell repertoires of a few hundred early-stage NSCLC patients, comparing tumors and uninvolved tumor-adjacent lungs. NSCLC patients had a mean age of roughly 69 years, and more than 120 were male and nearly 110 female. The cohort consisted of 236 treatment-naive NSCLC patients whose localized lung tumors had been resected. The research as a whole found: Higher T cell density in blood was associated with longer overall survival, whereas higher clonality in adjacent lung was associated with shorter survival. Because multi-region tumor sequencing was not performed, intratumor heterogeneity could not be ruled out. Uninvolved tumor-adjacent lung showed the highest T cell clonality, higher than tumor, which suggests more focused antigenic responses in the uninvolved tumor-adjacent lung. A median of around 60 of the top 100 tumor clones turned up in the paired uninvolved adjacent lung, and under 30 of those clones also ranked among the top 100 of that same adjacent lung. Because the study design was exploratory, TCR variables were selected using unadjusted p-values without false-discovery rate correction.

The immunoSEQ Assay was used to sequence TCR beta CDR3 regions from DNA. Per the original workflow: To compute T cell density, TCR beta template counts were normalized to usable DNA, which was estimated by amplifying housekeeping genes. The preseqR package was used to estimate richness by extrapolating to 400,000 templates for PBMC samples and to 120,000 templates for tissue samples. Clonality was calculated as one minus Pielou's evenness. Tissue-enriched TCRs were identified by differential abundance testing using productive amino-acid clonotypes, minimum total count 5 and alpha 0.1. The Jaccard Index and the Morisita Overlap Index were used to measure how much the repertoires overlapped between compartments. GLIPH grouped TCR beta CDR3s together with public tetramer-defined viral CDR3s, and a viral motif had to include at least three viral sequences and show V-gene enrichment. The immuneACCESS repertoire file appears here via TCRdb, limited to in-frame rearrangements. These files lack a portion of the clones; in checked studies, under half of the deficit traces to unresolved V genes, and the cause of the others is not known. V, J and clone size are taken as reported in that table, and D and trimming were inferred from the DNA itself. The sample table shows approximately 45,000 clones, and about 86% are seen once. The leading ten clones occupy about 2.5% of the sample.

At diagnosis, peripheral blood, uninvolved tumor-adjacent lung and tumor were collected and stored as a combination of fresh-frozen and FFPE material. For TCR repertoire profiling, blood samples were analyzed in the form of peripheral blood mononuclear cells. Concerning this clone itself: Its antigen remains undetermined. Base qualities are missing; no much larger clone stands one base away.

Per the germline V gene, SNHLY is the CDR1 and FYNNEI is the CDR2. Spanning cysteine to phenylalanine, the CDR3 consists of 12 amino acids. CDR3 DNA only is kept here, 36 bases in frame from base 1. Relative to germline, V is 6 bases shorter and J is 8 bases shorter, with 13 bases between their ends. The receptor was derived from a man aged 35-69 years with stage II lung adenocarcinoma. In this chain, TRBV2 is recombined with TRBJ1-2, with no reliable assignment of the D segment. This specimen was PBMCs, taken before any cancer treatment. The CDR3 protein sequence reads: CASRLILYGYTF. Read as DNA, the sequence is TGTGCCAGCAGATTGATCCTATACGGCTACACCTTC.